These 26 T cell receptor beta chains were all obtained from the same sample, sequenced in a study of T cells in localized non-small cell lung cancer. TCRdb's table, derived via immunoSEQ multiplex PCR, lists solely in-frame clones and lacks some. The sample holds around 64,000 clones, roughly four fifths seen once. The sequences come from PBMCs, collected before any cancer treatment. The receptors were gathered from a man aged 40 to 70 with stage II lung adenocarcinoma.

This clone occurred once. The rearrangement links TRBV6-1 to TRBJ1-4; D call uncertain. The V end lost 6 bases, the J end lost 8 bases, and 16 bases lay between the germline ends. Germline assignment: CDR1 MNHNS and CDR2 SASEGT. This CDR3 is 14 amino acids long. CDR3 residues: CASRDGAFLEKLFF. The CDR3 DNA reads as TGTGCCAGCAGAGACGGAGCCTTTCTGGAAAAACTGTTTTTT.

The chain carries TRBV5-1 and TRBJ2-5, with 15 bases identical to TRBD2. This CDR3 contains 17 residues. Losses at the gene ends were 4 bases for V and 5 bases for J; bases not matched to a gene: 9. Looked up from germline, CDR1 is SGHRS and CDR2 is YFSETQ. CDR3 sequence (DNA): TGCGCCAGCAGCCAAGGACTAGCGGGAGGGGCAGTGGAGACCCAGTACTTC. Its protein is CASSQGLAGGAVETQYF.

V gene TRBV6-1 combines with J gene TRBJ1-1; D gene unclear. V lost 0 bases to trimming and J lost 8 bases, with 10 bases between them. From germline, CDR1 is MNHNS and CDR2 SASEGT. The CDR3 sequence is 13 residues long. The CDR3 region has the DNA TGTGCCAGCAGTGAAGCGATTGGCAGGGAAGCTTTCTTT. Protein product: CASSEAIGREAFF.

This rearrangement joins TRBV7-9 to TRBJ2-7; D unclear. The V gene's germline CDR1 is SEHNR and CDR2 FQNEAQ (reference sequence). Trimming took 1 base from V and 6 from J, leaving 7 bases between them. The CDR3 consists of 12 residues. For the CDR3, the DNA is TGTGCCAGCAGCTTAGATTTTGCCGAGCAGTACTTC. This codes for CASSLDFAEQYF.

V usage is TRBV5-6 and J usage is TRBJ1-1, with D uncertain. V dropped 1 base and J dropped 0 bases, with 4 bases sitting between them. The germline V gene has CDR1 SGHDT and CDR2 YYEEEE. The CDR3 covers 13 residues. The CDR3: CASSLPLNTEAFF. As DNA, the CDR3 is TGTGCCAGCAGCTTGCCACTGAACACTGAAGCTTTCTTT.

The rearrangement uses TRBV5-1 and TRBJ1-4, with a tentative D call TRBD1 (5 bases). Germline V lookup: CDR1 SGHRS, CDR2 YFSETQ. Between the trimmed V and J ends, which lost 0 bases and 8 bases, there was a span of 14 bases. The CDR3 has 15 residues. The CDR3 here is CASSLARQTGEKLFF. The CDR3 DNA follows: TGCGCCAGCAGCTTGGCAAGACAGACTGGGGAAAAACTGTTTTTT. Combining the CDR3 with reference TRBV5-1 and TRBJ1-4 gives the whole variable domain KAGVTQTPRYLIKTRGQQVTLSCSPISGHRSVSWYQQTPGQGLQFLFEYFSETQRNKGNFPGRFSGRQFSNSRSEMNVSTLELGDSALYLCASSLARQTGEKLFFGSGTQLSVL.

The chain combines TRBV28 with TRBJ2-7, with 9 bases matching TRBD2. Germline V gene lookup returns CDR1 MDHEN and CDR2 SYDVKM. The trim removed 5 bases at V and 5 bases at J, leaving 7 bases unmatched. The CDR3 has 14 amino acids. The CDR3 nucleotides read TGTGCCAGCAGTCCCGGGACTAGCAGAAACGAGCAGTACTTC. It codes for CASSPGTSRNEQYF.

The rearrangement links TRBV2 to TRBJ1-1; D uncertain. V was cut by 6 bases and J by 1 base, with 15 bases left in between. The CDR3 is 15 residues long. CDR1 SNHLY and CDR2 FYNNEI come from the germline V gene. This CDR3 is CASSPTRLRNTEAFF. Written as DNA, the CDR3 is TGTGCCAGCAGCCCTACACGCTTGCGGAACACTGAAGCTTTCTTT.

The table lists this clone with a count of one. The CDR3 loop is CASSQGLRGSLAKNIQYF. CDR3 coding DNA: TGCGCCAGCAGCCAAGGCCTGAGAGGGTCCTTAGCCAAAAACATTCAGTACTTC. This chain links TRBV4-1 with TRBJ2-4; a weak D match, TRBD2 (5 bases). The CDR3 consists of 18 residues. The germline V gene encodes CDR1 MGHRA and CDR2 YSYEKL. V gave up 1 base and J gave up 0 bases, with 16 bases separating them.

The CDR3 coding sequence is TGCGCCAGCAGCTCCCCCGGCAGGGACCACGAGCAGTACTTC. It encodes CASSSPGRDHEQYF. V is TRBV5-1 and J is TRBJ2-7; the D call may be TRBD1 or TRBD2 (5 bases each). Germline CDR1 reads SGHRS; CDR2 reads YFSETQ. CDR3 length: 14 residues. V lost 3 bases and J lost 5, with 15 bases in between.

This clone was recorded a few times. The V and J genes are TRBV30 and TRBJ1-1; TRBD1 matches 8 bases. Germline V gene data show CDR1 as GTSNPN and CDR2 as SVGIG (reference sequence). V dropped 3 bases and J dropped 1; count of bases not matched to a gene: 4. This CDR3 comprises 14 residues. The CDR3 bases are TGTGCCTGGAGGGCCGGGACAGGGAACACTGAAGCTTTCTTT. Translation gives CAWRAGTGNTEAFF. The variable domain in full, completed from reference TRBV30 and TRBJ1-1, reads SQTIHQWPATLVQPVGSPLSLECTVEGTSNPNLYWYRQAAGRGLQLLFYSVGIGQISSEVPQNLSASRPQDRQFILSSKKLLLSDSGFYLCAWRAGTGNTEAFFGQGTRLTVV.

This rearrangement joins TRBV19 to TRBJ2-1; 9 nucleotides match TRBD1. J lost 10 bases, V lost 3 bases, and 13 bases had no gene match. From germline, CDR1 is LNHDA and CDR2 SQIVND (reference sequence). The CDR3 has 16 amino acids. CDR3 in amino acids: CASSMDGTGFHREQFF. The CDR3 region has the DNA TGTGCCAGTAGTATGGACGGGACAGGGTTTCATAGGGAGCAGTTCTTC.

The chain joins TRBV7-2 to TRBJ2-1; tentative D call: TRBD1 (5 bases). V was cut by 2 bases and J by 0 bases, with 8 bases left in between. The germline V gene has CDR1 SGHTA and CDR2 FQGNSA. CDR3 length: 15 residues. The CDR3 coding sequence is TGTGCCAGCAGCTTAAACACAGGCTCCTACAATGAGCAGTTCTTC. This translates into CASSLNTGSYNEQFF.

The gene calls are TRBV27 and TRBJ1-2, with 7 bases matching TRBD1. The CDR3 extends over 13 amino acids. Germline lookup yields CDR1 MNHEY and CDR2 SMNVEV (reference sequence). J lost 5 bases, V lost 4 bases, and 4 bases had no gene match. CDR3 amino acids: CASSSQGRYGYTF. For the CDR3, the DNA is TGTGCCAGCAGTTCACAGGGGAGATATGGCTACACCTTC.

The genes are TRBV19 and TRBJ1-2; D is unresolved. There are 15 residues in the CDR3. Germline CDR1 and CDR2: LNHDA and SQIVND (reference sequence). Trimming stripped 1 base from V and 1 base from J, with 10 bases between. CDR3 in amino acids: CASSIGQLNNYGYTF. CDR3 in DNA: TGTGCCAGTAGTATAGGTCAGCTAAATAACTATGGCTACACCTTC.

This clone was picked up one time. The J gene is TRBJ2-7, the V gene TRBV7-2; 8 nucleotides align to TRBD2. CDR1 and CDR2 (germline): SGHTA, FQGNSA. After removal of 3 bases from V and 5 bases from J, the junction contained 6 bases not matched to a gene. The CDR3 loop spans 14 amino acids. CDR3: CASSFDGRANEQYF. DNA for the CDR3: TGTGCCAGCAGCTTCGACGGGAGGGCGAACGAGCAGTACTTC.

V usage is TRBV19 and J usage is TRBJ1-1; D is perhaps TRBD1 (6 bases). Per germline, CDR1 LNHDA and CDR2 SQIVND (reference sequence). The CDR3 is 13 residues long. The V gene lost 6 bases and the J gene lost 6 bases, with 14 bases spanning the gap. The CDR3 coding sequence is TGTGCCAGTAGCACCCGCAGGGGACCTGAAGCTTTCTTT. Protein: CASSTRRGPEAFF.

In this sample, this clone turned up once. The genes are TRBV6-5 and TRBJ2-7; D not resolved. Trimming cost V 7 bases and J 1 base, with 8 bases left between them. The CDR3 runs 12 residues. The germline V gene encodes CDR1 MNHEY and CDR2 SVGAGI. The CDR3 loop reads CASTDRSYEQYF. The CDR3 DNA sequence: TGTGCCAGCACCGACCGGTCCTACGAGCAGTACTTC.

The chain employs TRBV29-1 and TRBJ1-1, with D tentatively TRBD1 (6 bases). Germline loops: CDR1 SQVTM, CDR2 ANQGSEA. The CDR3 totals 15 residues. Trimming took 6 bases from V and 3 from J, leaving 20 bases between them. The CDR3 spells CSVIQGATTYTEAFF. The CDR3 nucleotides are TGCAGCGTGATACAGGGAGCAACTACGTACACTGAAGCTTTCTTT.

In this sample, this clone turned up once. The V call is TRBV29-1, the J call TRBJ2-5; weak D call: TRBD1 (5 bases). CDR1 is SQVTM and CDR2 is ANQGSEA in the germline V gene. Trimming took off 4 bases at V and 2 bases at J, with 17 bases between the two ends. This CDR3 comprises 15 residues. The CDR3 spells CSVGDVGATQETQYF. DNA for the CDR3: TGCAGCGTTGGCGACGTAGGGGCGACACAAGAGACCCAGTACTTC.

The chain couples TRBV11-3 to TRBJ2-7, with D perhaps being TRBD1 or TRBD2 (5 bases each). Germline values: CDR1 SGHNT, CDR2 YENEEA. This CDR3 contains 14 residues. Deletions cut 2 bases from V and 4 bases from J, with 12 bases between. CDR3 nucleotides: TGTGCCAGCAGCTTAACCCGGGGCACGTACGAGCAGTACTTC. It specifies CASSLTRGTYEQYF. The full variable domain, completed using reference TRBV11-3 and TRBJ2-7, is EAGVVQSPRYKIIEKKQPVAFWCNPISGHNTLYWYLQNLGQGPELLIRYENEEAVDDSQLPKDRFSAERLKGVDSTLKIQPAELGDSAVYLCASSLTRGTYEQYFGPGTRLTVT.

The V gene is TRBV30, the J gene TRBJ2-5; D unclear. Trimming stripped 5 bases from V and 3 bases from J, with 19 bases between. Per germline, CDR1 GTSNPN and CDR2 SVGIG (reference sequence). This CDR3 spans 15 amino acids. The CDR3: CAWQPARTQKETQYF. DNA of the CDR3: TGTGCCTGGCAACCCGCCAGGACGCAAAAAGAGACCCAGTACTTC.

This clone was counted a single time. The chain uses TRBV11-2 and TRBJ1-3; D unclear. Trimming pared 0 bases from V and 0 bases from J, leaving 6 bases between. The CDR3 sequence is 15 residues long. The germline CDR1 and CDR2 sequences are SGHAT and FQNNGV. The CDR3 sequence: CASSLEPSSGNTIYF. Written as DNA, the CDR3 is TGTGCCAGCAGCTTAGAGCCGAGCTCTGGAAACACCATATATTTT.

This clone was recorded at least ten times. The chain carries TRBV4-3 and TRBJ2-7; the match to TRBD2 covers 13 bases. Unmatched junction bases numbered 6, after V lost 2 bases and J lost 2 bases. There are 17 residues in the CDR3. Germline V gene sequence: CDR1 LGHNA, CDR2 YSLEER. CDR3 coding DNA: TGCGCCAGCAGCCAAACCCATACTAGCGGGAGGGCCTACGAGCAGTACTTC. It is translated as CASSQTHTSGRAYEQYF.

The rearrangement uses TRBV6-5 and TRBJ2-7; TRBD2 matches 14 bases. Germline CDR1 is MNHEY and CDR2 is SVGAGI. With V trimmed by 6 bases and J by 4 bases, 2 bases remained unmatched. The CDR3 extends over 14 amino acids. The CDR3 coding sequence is TGTGCCAGCAGCCGACTAGCGGGAGGGTACGAGCAGTACTTC. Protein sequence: CASSRLAGGYEQYF.

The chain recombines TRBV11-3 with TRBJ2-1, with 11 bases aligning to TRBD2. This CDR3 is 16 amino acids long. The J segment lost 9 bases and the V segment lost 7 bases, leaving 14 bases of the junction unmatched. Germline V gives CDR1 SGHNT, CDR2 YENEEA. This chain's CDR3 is CASITHGTSGRTEQFF. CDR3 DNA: TGTGCCAGCATCACCCACGGAACTAGCGGGAGAACTGAGCAGTTCTTC.